The 14 T cell receptor beta chains in this list originate from one sample, sequenced in a study of blood T cell repertoires in COVID-19. Assay: immunoSEQ multiplex PCR; the TCRdb copy retains only in-frame clones and omits some. This table has about 220,000 clones, approximately 82% appearing once. Specimen: peripheral blood. These receptors originate from a woman aged 45-60 years with acute or convalescent COVID-19.

The rearrangement uses TRBV15 and TRBJ2-1; D gene uncertain. This CDR3 has 13 residues. Germline assignment: CDR1 LNHNV and CDR2 YYDKDF (reference sequence). Trimming cost V 2 bases and J 7 bases, with 9 bases left between them. The CDR3 DNA reads TGTGCCACCAGCAGACCGGTGGAGAATGAGCAGTTCTTC. Translated, it gives CATSRPVENEQFF. Together with reference TRBV15 and TRBJ2-1, the CDR3 gives the full variable domain: DAMVIQNPRYQVTQFGKPVTLSCSQTLNHNVMYWYQQKSSQAPKLLFHYYDKDFNNEADTPDNFQSRRPNTSFCFLDIRSPGLGDTAMYLCATSRPVENEQFFGPGTRLTVL.

The chain couples TRBV3-1 (or the pseudogene TRBV3-2) to TRBJ2-1, with unresolved D. Trimming took off 0 bases at V and 4 bases at J, with 13 bases between the two ends. CDR3 length: 16 amino acids. CDR1 LGHDT and CDR2 YNNKEL come from the germline V gene (reference sequence). DNA for the CDR3: TGTGCCAGCAGCCAAGATGAGAACTCCCTATACAATGAGCAGTTCTTC. Protein: CASSQDENSLYNEQFF.

The gene calls are TRBV6-1 and TRBJ2-7, with D possibly TRBD2 on 7 matching bases. The CDR3 runs 15 residues. Trimming pared 5 bases from V and 4 bases from J, leaving 18 bases between. The V gene's germline CDR1 is MNHNS and CDR2 SASEGT. The CDR3 protein is CASSSASGRGYEQYF. The DNA for the CDR3 is TGTGCCAGCAGTTCTGCCTCGGGGAGGGGGTACGAGCAGTACTTC.

V and J are TRBV6-5 and TRBJ1-5, with D perhaps matching TRBD1 (6 bases). The CDR3 spans 14 residues. Per germline, CDR1 MNHEY and CDR2 SVGAGI. The ends were cut back, 6 bases at V and 3 bases at J, with 12 bases in the middle. The CDR3 loop reads CASRSDSYNQPQHF. The CDR3 region has the DNA TGTGCCAGCAGATCGGACAGCTACAATCAGCCCCAGCATTTT.

Only a few counts were recorded for this clone. CDR3 loop: CASRSGTETEKLFF. DNA for the CDR3: TGTGCCAGTAGGTCCGGGACTGAGACTGAAAAACTGTTTTTT. V usage is TRBV27 and J usage is TRBJ1-4, with a weak D call TRBD1 (5 bases). The germline V and J ends were trimmed by 9 bases and 7 bases, with 18 bases remaining between them. Germline lookup yields CDR1 MNHEY and CDR2 SMNVEV (reference sequence). This CDR3 contains 14 residues. Full variable domain (remainder filled in from reference TRBV27 and TRBJ1-4): EAQVTQNPRYLITVTGKKLTVTCSQNMNHEYMSWYRQDPGLGLRQIYYSMNVEVTDKGDVPEGYKVSRKEKRNFPLILESPSPNQTSLYFCASRSGTETEKLFFGSGTQLSVL.

The chain combines TRBV5-1 with TRBJ1-2; D perhaps matches TRBD1 (6 bases). The CDR3 is made up of 14 amino acids. Per the germline V gene, CDR1 is SGHRS and CDR2 is YFSETQ. V was pared by 2 bases and J by 0 bases, with 8 bases between. The CDR3 DNA reads as TGCGCCAGCAGCTTCACAGGGACTAACTATGGCTACACCTTC. Amino acids: CASSFTGTNYGYTF.

J is TRBJ1-6 and V is TRBV14, with unresolved D. Germline V CDR1 and CDR2: SGHDN, FVKESK. The CDR3 has 13 residues. The germline V and J ends were trimmed by 1 base and 6 bases, with 4 bases remaining between them. CDR3 in amino acids: CASSQVRNSPLHF. CDR3 DNA sequence: TGTGCCAGCAGCCAAGTCCGTAATTCACCCCTCCACTTT.

V is TRBV24-1 and J is TRBJ1-5; a weak D match, TRBD1 (5 bases). The CDR3 covers 15 residues. CDR1 is KGHDR, CDR2 SFDVKD, per germline. V was cut by 2 bases and J by 5 bases, with 12 bases left in between. CDR3 residues: CATSDSTASYQPQHF. The CDR3 DNA sequence: TGTGCCACCAGTGATTCGACAGCTTCTTATCAGCCCCAGCATTTT.

V is TRBV30 and J is TRBJ2-2; TRBD2 matches 10 bases. V lost 3 bases, J lost 6 bases, and 10 bases stayed unmatched. From germline, CDR1 is GTSNPN and CDR2 SVGIG (reference sequence). The CDR3 covers 16 residues. CDR3 residues: CAWSVYGTSDPGELFF. CDR3 DNA: TGTGCCTGGAGCGTATACGGGACTAGCGACCCCGGGGAGCTGTTTTTT.

The J gene is TRBJ1-5, the V gene TRBV15, with D possibly matching TRBD1 (5 bases). This CDR3 has 16 amino acids. The germline CDR1 and CDR2 sequences are LNHNV and YYDKDF (reference sequence). V was shortened by 5 bases and J by 5 bases, with 19 bases between the two germline ends. The CDR3 is CATSHRGTGWYQPQHF. CDR3 bases: TGTGCCACCAGCCACCGAGGCACAGGTTGGTATCAGCCCCAGCATTTT.

CDR3 region: CASSQSGGRKNEQYF. The CDR3 nucleotides read TGTGCCAGCAGCCAATCTGGAGGGAGGAAGAACGAGCAGTACTTC. This rearrangement joins TRBV3-1 (or the pseudogene TRBV3-2) to TRBJ2-7; D may be TRBD2 (6 bases). V was trimmed by 2 bases and J by 5 bases, leaving 16 bases between them. CDR3 length equals 15 residues. The germline gives CDR1 LGHDT, CDR2 YNNKEL (reference sequence).

The chain has TRBV7-3 and TRBJ2-7; 12 bases match TRBD2. The germline gives CDR1 SGHTA, CDR2 FQGTGA. V lost 5 bases and J lost 5; bases outside the gene matches: 7. The length of the CDR3 is 15 residues. The DNA for the CDR3 is TGTGCCAGCAGCCAGGGGACTAGCGGGTGGAACGAGCAGTACTTC. Translation gives CASSQGTSGWNEQYF.

V usage is TRBV6-1 and J usage is TRBJ1-5, with D maybe TRBD1 (5 bases). Looked up from germline, CDR1 is MNHNS and CDR2 is SASEGT. This CDR3 has 18 amino acids. The V end lost 2 bases, the J end lost 2 bases, and 19 bases lay between the germline ends. The CDR3 nucleotides read TGTGCCAGCAGTGAAAGAGAAATGGGGGGAGATGGCAATCAGCCCCAGCATTTT. Protein: CASSEREMGGDGNQPQHF.

The chain links TRBV11-2 to TRBJ2-7; no clear D gene. The V end was cut by 1 base, the J end by 2 bases, with 15 bases between. Germline CDR1 is SGHAT and CDR2 is FQNNGV. This CDR3 is built from 16 residues. As DNA, the CDR3 is TGTGCCAGCAGCTTAGTGCTGGGCTCATCGCCCTACGAGCAGTACTTC. The encoded protein is CASSLVLGSSPYEQYF.